These T cell receptor beta chains were read from a single sample in a study of memory CD4+ T cells and cytomegalovirus serostatus. Data came from immunoSEQ multiplex PCR; TCRdb stores just in-frame clones and leaves some out. The repertoire holds about 40,000 clones, roughly three quarters seen once, with 0.79% in the top ten. Material for sequencing was memory CD4+ T cells from blood. The origin of the receptors is an adult in good health and CMV-seronegative. CDR3s include the opening cysteine and the closing phenylalanine or tryptophan. The D gene is left open where the match is weak. Expanded clones are given a class, and other clones once, few, many or no size at all.

NA | NA | TRBJ1-1 | TRBV7-2 | TGTGCCAGCAGCTTAGCGTTATACACTGAAGCTTTCTTT | CASSLALYTEAFF
NA | NA | TRBJ2-1 | TRBV7-7 | TGTGCCAGCAGCCCCGTCGGGGGCGGGAATGAGCAGTTCTTC | CASSPVGGGNEQFF
TRBD1 | NA | TRBJ2-5 | TRBV30 | TGTGCCTGGAGAGGGGGCGGTGAGACCCAGTACTTC | CAWRGGGETQYF
TRBD2 | few | TRBJ2-1 | TRBV7-9 | TGTGCCAGCAGCTTAGGACTAGCGGGGGGCTATTCTAACTCGGAGCAGTTCTTC | CASSLGLAGGYSNSEQFF
NA | NA | TRBJ1-6 | TRBV6-5 | TGTGCCAGCAGGAGACGGAGTACACATTCACCCCTCCACTTT | CASRRRSTHSPLHF
NA | NA | TRBJ2-1 | TRBV20-1 | TGCAGTGCTCCCATCGACAAGTCGCAGTTCTTC | CSAPIDKSQFF
NA | NA | TRBJ2-2 | TRBV5-6 | TGTGCCAGCAGCTCCACCCCCCGGGGGAAGGGCGGGGAGCTGTTTTTT | CASSSTPRGKGGELFF
TRBD2 | NA | TRBJ2-3 | TRBV6-5 | TGTGCCACCAACCCACGGACTAGCGGGCGAGATACGCAGTATTTT | CATNPRTSGRDTQYF
NA | NA | TRBJ2-1 | TRBV7-6 | TGTGCCAGCAGCCGAAATAGCCAAGCTGAGCAGTTCTTC | CASSRNSQAEQFF
NA | NA | TRBJ1-4 | TRBV19 | TGTGCCAGTAGTGCATATCGGGAAAAACTGTTTTTT | CASSAYREKLFF
TRBD2 | NA | TRBJ2-1 | TRBV7-9 | TGTATCAACCGGGTGACTAGCAGCAATGAGCAGTTCTTC | CINRVTSSNEQFF
NA | NA | TRBJ2-5 | TRBV7-9 | TGTGCCAGCAGCCCTGGGTATAAAAGTAGCCAAGAGACCCAGTACTTC | CASSPGYKSSQETQYF
NA | NA | TRBJ1-4 | TRBV7-9 | TGTGCCAGCCAAGCGCTGGAGAGGGGTGAAAAACTGTTTTTT | CASQALERGEKLFF
NA | few | TRBJ1-4 | TRBV30 | TGTGCCTGGAGTTCCAGTTTTGGTGAAAAACTGTTTTTT | CAWSSSFGEKLFF
NA | NA | TRBJ1-6 | TRBV7-2 | TGTGCCAGCAGCTTAGGAGTGGTTGGTTCACCCCTCCACTTT | CASSLGVVGSPLHF
TRBD2 | NA | TRBJ2-4 | TRBV4-1 | TGCGCCAGCAGCCAAGAACCCCCGGGAACTAGCGGAAACATTCAGTACTTC | CASSQEPPGTSGNIQYF
NA | once | TRBJ2-2 | TRBV5-1 | TGCGCCAGCAGCTCGGACGCGCACGGGGGCGGGGAGCTGTTTTTT | CASSSDAHGGGELFF
NA | NA | TRBJ2-7 | TRBV7-3 | TGTGCCAGCAGCCGTACCAGGGGTAACGAGCAGTACTTC | CASSRTRGNEQYF
NA | NA | TRBJ2-3 | TRBV12-5 | TGTGCTAGTGGTCGACTGCTCGGCGGGGCAGGACCAGATACGCAGTATTTT | CASGRLLGGAGPDTQYF
NA | once | TRBJ1-1 | TRBV6-1 | TGTGCCAGCAGTGAATATGGAGACACTGAAGCTTTCTTT | CASSEYGDTEAFF
TRBD1 | NA | TRBJ2-3 | TRBV29-1 | TGCAGCGTTGACAGCACAGGGGCGCAGTATTTT | CSVDSTGAQYF
TRBD1 | NA | TRBJ2-7 | TRBV30 | TGTGCCTGGAGTGATTTGCCAGGGGGTAGGAGTTACGAGCAGTACTTC | CAWSDLPGGRSYEQYF
NA | NA | TRBJ1-6 | TRBV13 | TGTGCCAGCATCACCTCGAGCTCCTATAATTCACCCCTCCACTTT | CASITSSSYNSPLHF
NA | NA | TRBJ2-6 | TRBV25-1 | TGTGCCAGCAGTGACCCTGCTAGGACCAACGTCCTGACTTTC | CASSDPARTNVLTF
NA | NA | TRBJ1-4 | TRBV11-3 | TGTGCCAGCATAGGTTCTGGGGTCGGTGAAAAACTGTTTTTT | CASIGSGVGEKLFF
NA | NA | TRBJ2-2 | TRBV2 | TGTGCCAGCAGTCCCAGGGGTACCGGGGAGCTGTTTTTT | CASSPRGTGELFF
NA | NA | TRBJ1-2 | TRBV28 | TGTGCCGGCGGGGATCGTGGTGGCTACACCTTC | CAGGDRGGYTF
TRBD1 | few | TRBJ2-3 | TRBV4-1 | TGCGCCAGCAGCCAAGAACCGACAGGGACCCATACGCAGTATTTT | CASSQEPTGTHTQYF
NA | NA | TRBJ1-1 | TRBV4-3 | TGCGCCAGCAGCCAAGATCGGGGACGGAACACTGAAGCTTTCTTT | CASSQDRGRNTEAFF
NA | few | TRBJ2-2 | TRBV7-6 | TGTGCCAGCGGACGACGGACAGTGACCGGGGAGCTGTTTTTT | CASGRRTVTGELFF
NA | NA | TRBJ2-3 | TRBV12-5 | TGTGCTAGTGGGGTGGGGGGCCCGGATACGCAGTATTTT | CASGVGGPDTQYF
TRBD2 | NA | TRBJ2-3 | TRBV5-1 | TGCGCCAGCAGCGTCCCCGGGACTAGCGGGACAGATACGCAGTATTTT | CASSVPGTSGTDTQYF
NA | once | TRBJ1-6 | TRBV27 | TGTGCCAGCAGTTTTTCGGAGAGGGGAAGTTCACCCCTCCACTTT | CASSFSERGSSPLHF